Presented here are 15 T cell receptor beta chains from one specimen sequenced in a study of cytomegalovirus exposure and HLA in healthy donors. PCR primers comprised 60 Vbeta and 13 Jbeta primers. The protocol was immunoSEQ multiplex PCR, while the TCRdb copy is restricted to in-frame clones and leaves out a portion. The table lists about 170,000 clones, about 65% of them singletons. Input material: PBMCs. These receptors all stem from a man aged 35-49 years in good health and CMV-seropositive.

The chain has TRBV29-1 and TRBJ2-7, with a tentative D call TRBD2 (6 bases). Germline V CDR1 and CDR2: SQVTM, ANQGSEA. V was shortened by 7 bases and J by 6 bases, with 19 bases between the two germline ends. CDR3 length equals 13 residues. CDR3 loop: CSAEGGHPGEQYF. CDR3 in DNA: TGCAGCGCGGAGGGTGGACACCCTGGCGAGCAGTACTTC.

V usage is TRBV13 and J usage is TRBJ2-1; 7 bases align to TRBD1. Germline CDR1 is PRHDT and CDR2 is FYEKMQ (reference sequence). Germline trimming cut 5 bases from V and 2 bases from J; bases unmatched to any gene: 9. The CDR3 is 16 residues long. DNA of the CDR3: TGTGCCAGCAGCGGAAGGGACAGTGAGACCTACAATGAGCAGTTCTTC. This gives the protein CASSGRDSETYNEQFF. Full variable domain (missing parts from reference TRBV13 and TRBJ2-1): AAGVIQSPRHLIKEKRETATLKCYPIPRHDTVYWYQQGPGQDPQFLISFYEKMQSDKGSIPDRFSAQQFSDYHSELNMSSLELGDSALYFCASSGRDSETYNEQFFGPGTRLTVL.

The chain combines TRBV5-8 with TRBJ2-4; D is ambiguous. This CDR3 is 19 amino acids long. Germline V lookup: CDR1 SGHTS, CDR2 YDEGEE. V was pared by 0 bases and J by 0 bases, with 19 bases between. CDR3 residues: CASSLADPSAGLAKNIQYF. Here the CDR3 DNA reads TGTGCCAGCAGCTTGGCAGATCCCTCGGCAGGCCTAGCCAAAAACATTCAGTACTTC.

The CDR3 DNA reads TGTGCCAGCAGCCAAGAGGGCCATGGCTACACCTTC. It yields the protein CASSQEGHGYTF. The chain couples TRBV14 to TRBJ1-2; unclear D gene. Trimming left V 0 bases short and J 6 bases short, with 5 bases between. The CDR3 loop spans 12 amino acids. Germline CDR1 is SGHDN and CDR2 is FVKESK.

This sequence joins TRBV6-1 and TRBJ2-7; D remains unclear. Per the germline V gene, CDR1 is MNHNS and CDR2 is SASEGT. V lost 6 bases and J lost 0, with 6 bases in between. CDR3 length: 12 residues. This CDR3 is CASRHPSYEQYF. DNA of the CDR3: TGTGCCAGCAGACATCCCTCCTACGAGCAGTACTTC.

The rearrangement joins TRBV5-4 to TRBJ2-1; the match to TRBD2 covers 7 bases. The V gene's germline CDR1 is SGHNT and CDR2 YYREEE (reference sequence). The CDR3 has 15 residues. Trimming took 1 base from V and 3 from J; bases not matched to a gene: 4. The CDR3 protein is CASSLRLAVYNEQFF. The CDR3 bases are TGTGCCAGCAGCTTGAGGCTAGCGGTCTACAATGAGCAGTTCTTC.

The V gene is TRBV20-1, the J gene TRBJ1-1; tentatively, D is TRBD1 (5 bases). Looked up from germline, CDR1 is DFQATT and CDR2 is SNEGSKA (reference sequence). This CDR3 comprises 11 residues. The V end was cut by 2 bases, the J end by 9 bases, with 10 bases between. CDR3 region: CSARLDSQAFF. Here the CDR3 DNA reads TGCAGTGCTAGACTCGACAGTCAAGCTTTCTTT.

V gene TRBV9 combines with J gene TRBJ2-7, with 8 bases matching TRBD1. Germline CDR1 and CDR2: SGDLS and YYNGEE. The CDR3 has 15 amino acids. V was clipped by 4 bases and J by 0 bases; unmatched bases: 6. CDR3 loop: CASSPSTGASYEQYF. The CDR3 DNA sequence: TGTGCCAGCAGCCCGTCGACAGGGGCCTCCTACGAGCAGTACTTC.

In this sample, this clone turned up a few times. The V call is TRBV6-5, the J call TRBJ1-4; D not resolved. The germline V gene has CDR1 MNHEY and CDR2 SVGAGI. V shed 2 bases and J shed 8 bases, with 12 bases lying between them. CDR3 length: 14 amino acids. Here the CDR3 DNA reads TGTGCCAGCAGTTACGAGGGAAGTCAGGAAAAACTGTTTTTT. Protein: CASSYEGSQEKLFF.

The genes are TRBV5-4 and TRBJ2-7; weak D call: TRBD2 (5 bases). Germline assignment: CDR1 SGHNT and CDR2 YYREEE (reference sequence). This CDR3 has 15 residues. The V end lost 0 bases, the J end lost 1 base, and 11 bases lay between the germline ends. CDR3 sequence (DNA): TGTGCCAGCAGCTTGGTAGGGAGTGGGTCCTACGAGCAGTACTTC. This translates into CASSLVGSGSYEQYF.

V and J are TRBV10-3 and TRBJ2-7; 8 nucleotides agree with TRBD1. CDR3 length: 14 amino acids. Germline CDR1 reads ENHRY; CDR2 reads SYGVKD. Losses at the gene ends were 8 bases for V and 7 bases for J; bases not matched to a gene: 13. CDR3 residues: CAIAGTGQHAEQYF. CDR3 nucleotide sequence: TGTGCCATCGCCGGGACAGGCCAACACGCTGAGCAGTACTTC.

This clone was picked up a small number of times. V and J are TRBV20-1 and TRBJ2-1; D is unclear. Trimming cost V 0 bases and J 10 bases, with 7 bases left between them. Germline CDR1 is DFQATT and CDR2 is SNEGSKA (reference sequence). The CDR3 contains 11 residues. Written as DNA, the CDR3 is TGCAGTGCTAGAGATCCTCCCGAGCAGTTCTTC. This codes for CSARDPPEQFF.

This clone was found a few times. This chain joins TRBV19 and TRBJ1-4, with a weak D call TRBD1 (6 bases). The CDR3 is 15 amino acids. The V end lost 5 bases, the J end lost 5 bases, and 15 bases lay between the germline ends. Germline CDR1 reads LNHDA; CDR2 reads SQIVND (reference sequence). The CDR3 loop reads CASSAIDRRNEKLFF. The CDR3 coding sequence is TGTGCCAGTAGTGCGATCGACAGGAGAAATGAAAAACTGTTTTTT.

The chain has TRBV5-5 and TRBJ1-1, with TRBD1 as a possible D gene (5 bases). V gave up 1 base and J gave up 0 bases, with 10 bases separating them. The CDR3 has 15 amino acids. Germline-derived CDR1 and CDR2 are SGHKS and YYEKEE (reference sequence). In nucleotides, the CDR3 is TGTGCCAGCAGCTTGAGTCAACAGGTGAACACTGAAGCTTTCTTT. Encoded protein: CASSLSQQVNTEAFF.

The CDR3, as DNA: TGCGCCAGCATCTCGGGGGTGAACACTGAAGCTTTCTTT. Translated: CASISGVNTEAFF. The genes are TRBV5-1 and TRBJ1-1; D may be TRBD1 (5 bases). Germline V lookup: CDR1 SGHRS, CDR2 YFSETQ. The CDR3 spans 13 residues. Trimming stripped 6 bases from V and 0 bases from J, with 9 bases between.